The next 27 T cell receptor beta chains were all read from a single sample in a study of T-cell reconstitution after alpha-beta-depleted transplantation in children (TCRdb year 2016). Library preparation was by PCR. Sequencing was performed on an Illumina HiSeq 2500. To normalize quantification of the TCRbeta repertoire, the TCR libraries were built with molecular barcoding that relied on unique molecular identifiers. The public reads were quality trimmed at Q25 with fastp and then assembled into clones with MiXCR by TCRdb, keeping productive beta chains. When rows share a CDR3 protein, they turn into one entry using the most common DNA and genes. The sample has a few hundred thousand distinct CDR3 sequences on record, more than 7.5% of them singletons. The ten most abundant clones make up 5% to 6% of the sample. Specimen: PBMCs from the stem cell graft donor, collected from the stem cell graft. These receptors came from a human donor who donated a stem cell graft to a child with SCID.

This clonotype was counted a few times. The chain couples TRBV5-1 to TRBJ1-5, with D possibly TRBD1 on 6 matching bases. This CDR3 region has 16 residues. The germline gives CDR1 SGHRS, CDR2 YFSETQ. V was clipped by 0 bases and J by 7 bases, with 17 bases between them. CDR3 DNA sequence: TGCGCCAGCAGCTTGGCCGGGGGGGGCGTAGGGCAGCCCCAGCATTTT. This sequence encodes CASSLAGGGVGQPQHF.

In this sample, this clonotype turned up many times. V and J are TRBV24-1 and TRBJ2-1; the D gene is possibly TRBD2 (6 bases). Germline CDR1 reads KGHDR; CDR2 reads SFDVKD. The CDR3 consists of 15 residues. Trimming took off 5 bases at V and 0 bases at J, with 10 bases between the two ends. CDR3 sequence reads: CATSGGTSSYNEQFF. The CDR3 DNA sequence: TGTGCCACCAGTGGCGGGACGAGCTCCTACAATGAGCAGTTCTTC.

This clonotype has only a few counts. The gene calls are TRBV23-1 and TRBJ1-1, with 7 bases that match TRBD1. TRBV23-1 has ORF status, its function being uncertain. This CDR3 comprises 14 residues. The trim removed 8 bases at V and 1 base at J, leaving 7 bases unmatched. CDR3 bases: TGCGCCAGCCCGATACAGGGGAAGAACACTGAAGCTTTCTTT. This sequence encodes CASPIQGKNTEAFF.

This clonotype occurred many times. V usage is TRBV20-1 and J usage is TRBJ1-1, with 8 bases lining up with TRBD1. CDR1 and CDR2 (germline): DFQATT, SNEGSKA (reference sequence). Unmatched junction bases numbered 18, after V lost 6 bases and J lost 6 bases. This CDR3 comprises 16 residues. The CDR3 region is CSARAHRGESRAEAFF. The CDR3 DNA is TGCAGTGCCCGTGCCCACAGGGGGGAAAGTAGAGCTGAAGCTTTCTTT.

This clonotype was found many times. The V and J genes are TRBV5-1 and TRBJ2-3; D unclear. Looked up from germline, CDR1 is SGHRS and CDR2 is YFSETQ. This CDR3 region has 13 residues. Trimming removed 4 bases from V and 6 bases from J, with 12 bases in between. The CDR3 DNA follows: TGCGCCAGCAGCCAAGAGGCGTTGGATACGCAGTATTTT. This translates into CASSQEALDTQYF.

The rearrangement uses TRBV3-1 and TRBJ2-1, with 11 nucleotides matching TRBD2. This CDR3 region has 14 residues. The V segment lost 1 base and the J segment 12 bases; nucleotides outside the gene matches: 5. CDR1 LGHDT and CDR2 YNNKEL come from the germline V gene (reference sequence). The CDR3 DNA reads as TGTGCCAGCAGCCAAGTGGCTAGCGGGGGGTGGCAGTTCTTC. It specifies CASSQVASGGWQFF.

This clonotype showed up just a few times. The rearrangement joins TRBV3-1 to TRBJ1-2; D is undetermined. With 0 bases removed from V and 8 bases from J, the gap between germline ends came to 22 bases. The CDR3 covers 17 residues. Germline V CDR1 and CDR2: LGHDT, YNNKEL (reference sequence). CDR3 protein: CASSQEVWETPKEGYTF. In nucleotides, the CDR3 is TGTGCCAGCAGCCAAGAAGTGTGGGAAACCCCTAAGGAGGGCTACACCTTC.

This clonotype has a count of ten or more. V and J are TRBV6-1 and TRBJ1-5; 7 positions agree with TRBD1. CDR3 length equals 16 residues. Losses at the gene ends were 6 bases for V and 0 bases for J; bases not matched to a gene: 8. Germline V CDR1 and CDR2: MNHNS, SASEGT. Written as DNA, the CDR3 is TGTGCCAGCAGCCCGACAGGGACCTATAGCAATCAGCCCCAGCATTTT. It specifies CASSPTGTYSNQPQHF.

In its sample, this clonotype was seen many times. This chain uses TRBV12-3 or TRBV12-4 with TRBJ1-1, with 7 bases lining up with TRBD1. With 5 bases clipped from V and 5 bases from J, the junction kept 5 bases outside the gene matches. The CDR3 extends over 13 amino acids. The CDR3 region is CASSPPGQTEAFF. CDR3 DNA sequence: TGTGCCAGCAGTCCTCCGGGACAGACTGAAGCTTTCTTT.

This clonotype showed up many times. This rearrangement joins TRBV4-1 to TRBJ2-1; 11 bases align to TRBD2. The CDR3 runs to 18 residues. Per the germline V gene, CDR1 is MGHRA and CDR2 is YSYEKL. V was pared by 2 bases and J by 5 bases, with 11 bases of the junction left unmatched. CDR3 nucleotide sequence: TGCGCCAGCAGCCAACAAAAAGTCACTAGCGGGAGCAACAATGAGCAGTTCTTC. Residues: CASSQQKVTSGSNNEQFF.

There are many counts of this clonotype. This chain links TRBV5-1 with TRBJ2-7; TRBD1 agrees at 8 bases. The V gene's germline CDR1 is SGHRS and CDR2 YFSETQ. The trim removed 5 bases at V and 2 bases at J, leaving 6 bases unmatched. The CDR3 runs 14 residues. The CDR3 here is CASRLQGGTYEQYF. The CDR3, as DNA: TGCGCCAGCAGATTACAGGGGGGAACCTACGAGCAGTACTTC.

The sample holds many counts of this clonotype. J is TRBJ2-7 and V is TRBV20-1; 9 bases fit TRBD2. Germline V gives CDR1 DFQATT, CDR2 SNEGSKA (reference sequence). This CDR3 comprises 16 residues. Unmatched junction bases numbered 6, after V lost 0 bases and J lost 0 bases. The CDR3 region has the DNA TGCAGTGCTAGAGATCTGGTAGCGGGGGACTCCTACGAGCAGTACTTC. It is translated as CSARDLVAGDSYEQYF.

This clonotype was seen repeatedly, ten times or more. This sequence joins TRBV6-5 and TRBJ1-2; D gene ambiguous. The CDR3 is made up of 15 amino acids. The ends were cut back, 2 bases at V and 2 bases at J, with 12 bases in the middle. In germline, CDR1 is MNHEY, CDR2 SVGAGI. This CDR3 is CASSYRESGNYGYTF. The CDR3 DNA is TGTGCCAGCAGTTACAGGGAATCCGGGAACTATGGCTACACCTTC.

In its sample, this clonotype was seen many times. The V call is TRBV6-1, the J call TRBJ2-7; D not certain. V was shortened by 7 bases and J by 3 bases, with 7 bases between the two germline ends. The CDR3 is 11 residues long. The germline V gene has CDR1 MNHNS and CDR2 SASEGT. The CDR3 here is CASTFNYEQYF. The CDR3 coding sequence is TGTGCCAGCACCTTTAACTACGAGCAGTACTTC.

This clonotype was recorded at least ten times. The chain carries TRBV29-1 and TRBJ1-1, with D hard to call. The CDR3 contains 11 residues. The germline V gene has CDR1 SQVTM and CDR2 ANQGSEA. The V end was cut by 5 bases, the J end by 7 bases, with 11 bases between. CDR3 loop: CSVRGAGEAFF. In DNA form, the CDR3 reads TGCAGCGTTCGGGGTGCTGGTGAAGCTTTCTTT.

This clonotype has more than one count but fewer than ten. The J gene is TRBJ2-3, the V gene TRBV7-3; 13 bases fit TRBD2. The germline V gene has CDR1 SGHTA and CDR2 FQGTGA. The ends lost 5 bases at V and 3 bases at J; junction bases unmatched: 11. CDR3 length: 18 amino acids. CDR3 in amino acids: CASSPGTSGTAPTDTQYF. The CDR3 bases are TGTGCCAGCAGCCCTGGGACTAGCGGGACCGCCCCGACAGATACGCAGTATTTT.

This clonotype appeared many times. J is TRBJ2-1 and V is TRBV6-1, with 10 positions matching TRBD2. CDR3 length: 17 amino acids. The germline V gene encodes CDR1 MNHNS and CDR2 SASEGT. Germline trimming cut 2 bases from V and 2 bases from J; bases unmatched to any gene: 6. This chain's CDR3 is CASSETLAGIAYNEQFF. The DNA of the CDR3 is TGTGCCAGCAGTGAAACACTAGCGGGGATCGCCTACAATGAGCAGTTCTTC.

This clonotype appeared many times. The chain carries TRBV6-1 and TRBJ1-3, with 9 bases matching TRBD1. The J segment lost 3 bases and the V segment lost 7 bases, leaving 7 bases of the junction unmatched. Per germline, CDR1 MNHNS and CDR2 SASEGT. This CDR3 spans 15 amino acids. The CDR3 is CASTRTGEGGNTIYF. CDR3 coding DNA: TGTGCCAGCACCCGGACAGGGGAAGGTGGAAACACCATATATTTT.

This clonotype was seen repeatedly, ten times or more. This chain links TRBV6-2 or TRBV6-3 with TRBJ2-7; TRBD2 agrees at 10 bases. The CDR3 runs to 14 residues. The V segment lost 7 bases and the J segment 5 bases; nucleotides outside the gene matches: 8. CDR1 is MNHEY and CDR2 is SVGEGT in the germline V gene. The CDR3 sequence is CASTLTSGFHEQYF. CDR3 sequence (DNA): TGTGCCAGCACCCTGACTAGCGGGTTCCACGAGCAGTACTTC.

Details on this clonotype: A read error is possible here, since a much larger clone lies one base away. Because the CDR3 is missing its conserved closing phenylalanine or tryptophan, this is likely a read error. The genes are TRBV18 and TRBJ2-7, with 8 bases matching TRBD2. This CDR3 spans 14 amino acids. CDR1 KGHSH and CDR2 LQKENI come from the germline V gene. V gave up 2 bases and J gave up 2 bases; unmatched junction bases: 2. The CDR3 sequence: CASSPETSAYEQYL. The CDR3 DNA follows: TGTGCCAGCTCACCAGAGACTAGCGCCTACGAGCAGTACTTA.

The rearrangement joins TRBV27 to TRBJ2-1, with 10 bases aligning to TRBD1. Germline values: CDR1 MNHEY, CDR2 SMNVEV (reference sequence). The CDR3 runs to 16 residues. Germline trimming cut 2 bases from V and 6 bases from J; bases unmatched to any gene: 7. The CDR3 protein is CASSLRGQGLVNEQFF. The CDR3 DNA reads as TGTGCCAGCAGTTTACGGGGACAGGGGTTGGTCAATGAGCAGTTCTTC.

This clonotype appeared a few times. The rearrangement joins TRBV29-1 to TRBJ2-7; 9 positions match TRBD1. The CDR3 has 13 residues. CDR1 and CDR2 (germline): SQVTM, ANQGSEA. The J segment lost 2 bases and the V segment lost 7 bases, leaving 6 bases of the junction unmatched. As DNA, the CDR3 is TGCAGCGCTAGACAGGGGGTCACCTACGAGCAGTACTTC. It codes for CSARQGVTYEQYF.

This clonotype was picked up a small number of times. The chain recombines TRBV7-2 with TRBJ2-1; possibly TRBD1 for D (6 bases). Germline CDR1 and CDR2: SGHTA and FQGNSA. This CDR3 has 13 residues. V lost 1 base, J lost 6 bases, and 7 bases lay in between. The CDR3 DNA sequence: TGTGCCAGCAGCTTAGGACAGGTCAATGAGCAGTTCTTC. It is translated as CASSLGQVNEQFF.

At least ten counts were recorded for this clonotype. This chain joins TRBV19 and TRBJ2-7; a weak D match, TRBD2 (6 bases). This CDR3 comprises 15 residues. Germline V lookup: CDR1 LNHDA, CDR2 SQIVND (reference sequence). The V end lost 0 bases, the J end lost 0 bases, and 9 bases lay between the germline ends. CDR3 sequence: CASSIDAGNSYEQYF. The CDR3 DNA reads TGTGCCAGTAGTATAGACGCGGGAAACTCCTACGAGCAGTACTTC.

This clonotype came up many times. The CDR3 loop is CASSLFRDKNQPQHF. The DNA of the CDR3 is TGTGCCAGCAGTTTATTTCGGGATAAAAATCAGCCCCAGCATTTT. The chain employs TRBV28 and TRBJ1-5; D not certain. The V and J ends lost 1 base and 4 bases respectively, with 11 bases between them. CDR1 MDHEN and CDR2 SYDVKM come from the germline V gene. The CDR3 is 15 amino acids.

This clonotype was detected once. V is TRBV6-5 and J is TRBJ2-5; TRBD2 matches 9 bases. The germline V gene encodes CDR1 MNHEY and CDR2 SVGAGI. The CDR3 consists of 16 residues. The V segment lost 0 bases and the J segment 4 bases; nucleotides outside the gene matches: 6. This CDR3 is CASSYSASGVGETQYF. The CDR3 DNA follows: TGTGCCAGCAGTTACTCGGCTAGCGGGGTTGGAGAGACCCAGTACTTC.

Notes on this clonotype: This clone may be a read error of a much larger clone one base away. The conserved closing phenylalanine or tryptophan is absent in this CDR3, likely reflecting a read error. The genes are TRBV5-1 and TRBJ2-5; D possibly corresponds to TRBD1 (7 bases). CDR3 size: 15 residues. CDR1 and CDR2 (germline): SGHRS, YFSETQ. V lost 0 bases to trimming and J lost 5 bases, with 14 bases between them. In DNA form, the CDR3 reads TGCGCCAGCAGCTTGGCCCCAGGGGGGCACGAGACCCAGTACATC. It codes for CASSLAPGGHETQYI.